This T cell receptor (beta chain) was sequenced during a study of T cell responses to AZD1222 COVID-19 vaccine. Study-level results: Among AZD1222 vaccinees, only six or seven were seropositive at baseline.

Measured with immunoSEQ multiplex PCR; TCRdb has only the in-frame clones, and not every one. The sample records some 150,000 clones, about 93% being singletons. Points on this clone: Its antigen is still unknown.

Germline-derived CDR1 and CDR2 are SGDLS and YYNGEE. V lost 0 bases and J 14 bases, leaving 16 bases between the germline ends. The CDR3 covers 13 residues. The V gene is TRBV9, the J gene TRBJ2-3; D is unclear. This clonotype originated in an adult in good health. Material: peripheral blood, obtained on day 0 of AZD1222 vaccination. CDR3 sequence: CASSVGRIAPRYF. CDR3 bases: TGTGCCAGCAGCGTAGGACGGATAGCCCCTCGGTATTTT. Full variable domain (outside the CDR3, taken from reference TRBV9 and TRBJ2-3): DSGVTQTPKHLITATGQRVTLRCSPRSGDLSVYWYQQSLDQGLQFLIQYYNGEERAKGNILERFSAQQFPDLHSELNLSSLELGDSALYFCASSVGRIAPRYFGPGTRLTVL.